This T cell receptor (beta chain) emerged from a study of CD4 T cell repertoires in COVID-19. The repertoire was sequenced with immunoSEQ multiplex PCR; TCRdb's copy has only in-frame clones and lacks some. The table lists 350 to 550 clones, about a quarter of them singletons, with roughly 25% in the top ten. Antigen-reactive proliferating T cell lines came from CFSE-labeled cells given autologous monocytes and SARS-CoV-2 spike or nucleoprotein. This CDR3 spans 13 amino acids. From germline, CDR1 is SNHLY and CDR2 FYNNEI. Trimming left V 8 bases short and J 4 bases short, with 14 bases between. This clone ranks as large. The antigen remains unidentified.

The chain couples TRBV2 to TRBJ1-2, with D hard to call. Sequenced here: effector memory CD4+ T cells, cultured in vitro, sampled after recovery from COVID-19. The TCR comes from a human donor who had COVID-19. CDR3 protein: CASLQWTVYGYTF. The CDR3 DNA reads as TGTGCCAGCTTACAATGGACCGTCTATGGCTACACCTTC. Combining the CDR3 with reference TRBV2 and TRBJ1-2 gives the whole variable domain EPEVTQTPSHQVTQMGQEVILRCVPISNHLYFYWYRQILGQKVEFLVSFYNNEISEKSEIFDDQFSVERPDGSNFTLKIRSTKLEDSAMYFCASLQWTVYGYTFGSGTRLTVV.